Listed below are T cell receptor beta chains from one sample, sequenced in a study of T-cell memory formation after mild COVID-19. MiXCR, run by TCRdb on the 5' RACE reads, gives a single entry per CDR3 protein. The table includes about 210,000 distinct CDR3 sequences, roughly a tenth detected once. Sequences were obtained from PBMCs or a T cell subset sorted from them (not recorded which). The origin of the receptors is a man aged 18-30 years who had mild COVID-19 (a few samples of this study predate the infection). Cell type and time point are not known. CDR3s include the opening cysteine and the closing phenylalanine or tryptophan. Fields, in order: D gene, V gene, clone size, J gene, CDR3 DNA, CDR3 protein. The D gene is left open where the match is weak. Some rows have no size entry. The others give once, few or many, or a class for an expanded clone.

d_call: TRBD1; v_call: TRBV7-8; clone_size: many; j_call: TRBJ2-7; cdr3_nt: TGTGCCAGCAGCTCACGACCGGGACAGGGGGGTTACGAGCAGTACTTC; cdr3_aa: CASSSRPGQGGYEQYF
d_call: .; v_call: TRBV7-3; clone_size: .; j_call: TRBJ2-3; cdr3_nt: TGTGCCAGCAGCTTTGGCATAGTCACAGATACGCAGTATTTT; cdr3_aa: CASSFGIVTDTQYF
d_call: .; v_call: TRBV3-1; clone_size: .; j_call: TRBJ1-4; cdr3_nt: TGTGCCAGCAGCCAGACGACTAATGAAAAACTGTTTTTT; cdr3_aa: CASSQTTNEKLFF
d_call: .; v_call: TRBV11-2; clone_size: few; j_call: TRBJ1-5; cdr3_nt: TGTGCCAGCAGCTTAGTAGGGCAGAGCCCCCAGCATTTT; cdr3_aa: CASSLVGQSPQHF
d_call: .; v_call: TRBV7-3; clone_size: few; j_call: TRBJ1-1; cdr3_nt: TGTGCCAGCAGCTTAAGTGCGGGGAGCACTGAAGCTTTCTTT; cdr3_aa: CASSLSAGSTEAFF
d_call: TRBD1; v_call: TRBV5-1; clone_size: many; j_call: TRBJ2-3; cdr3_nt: TGCGCCAGCAGCCCGGGACAGCTAAGCACAGATACGCAGTATTTT; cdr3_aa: CASSPGQLSTDTQYF
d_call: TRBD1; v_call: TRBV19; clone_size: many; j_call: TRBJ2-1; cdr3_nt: TGTGCCAGTAGTCTAAACAGGGGCGCCGTCTTCTTC; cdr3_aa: CASSLNRGAVFF
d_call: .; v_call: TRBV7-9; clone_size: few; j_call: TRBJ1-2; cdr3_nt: TGTGCCAGCAGCAACCTCCCCCCGAACAGGGACTATGGCTACACCTTC; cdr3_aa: CASSNLPPNRDYGYTF
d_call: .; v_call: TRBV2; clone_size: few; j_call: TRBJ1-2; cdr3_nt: TGTGCCAGCATGGGCCCCAAACAGGGACCAAACTATGGCTACACCTTC; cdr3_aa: CASMGPKQGPNYGYTF
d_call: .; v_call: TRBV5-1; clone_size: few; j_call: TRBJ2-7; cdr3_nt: TGCGCCAGCAGCTTTGTGACAGGTACCTACGAGCAGTACTTC; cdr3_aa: CASSFVTGTYEQYF
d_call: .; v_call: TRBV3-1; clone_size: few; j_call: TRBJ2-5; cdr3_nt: TGTGCCAGCGGGTACCAAGAGACCCAGTACTTC; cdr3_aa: CASGYQETQYF
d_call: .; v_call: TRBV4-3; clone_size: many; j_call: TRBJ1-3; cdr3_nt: TGCGCCAGCAGCCCCAGGGCCATGCGGGATCTCAGAAACACCATATATTTT; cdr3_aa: CASSPRAMRDLRNTIYF
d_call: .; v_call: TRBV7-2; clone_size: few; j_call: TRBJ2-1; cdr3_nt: TGTGCCAGCAGCCCTCAGAATGTGCAGTTCTTC; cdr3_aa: CASSPQNVQFF
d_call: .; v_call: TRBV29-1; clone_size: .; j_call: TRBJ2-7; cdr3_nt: TGCAGCGTTGGGTACTCCCGTTACGAGCAGTACTTC; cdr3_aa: CSVGYSRYEQYF
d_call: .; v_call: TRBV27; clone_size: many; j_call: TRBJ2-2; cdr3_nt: TGTGCCAGCAGTTTATCAAACGGCGGGGAGCTGTTTTTT; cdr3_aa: CASSLSNGGELFF
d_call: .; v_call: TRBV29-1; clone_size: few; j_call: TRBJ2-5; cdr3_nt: TGCAGCGTTGAGCAGGTCCAGGAGACCCAGTACTTC; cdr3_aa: CSVEQVQETQYF
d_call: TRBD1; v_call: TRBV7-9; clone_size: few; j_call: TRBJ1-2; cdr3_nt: TGTGCCAGCGTTTACGGCCACAGGGGGCCTGAAGTGGGTGGCTACACCTTC; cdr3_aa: CASVYGHRGPEVGGYTF
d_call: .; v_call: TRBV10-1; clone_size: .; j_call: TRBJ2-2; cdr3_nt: TGCGCCAGCAGCGGAATTTTGGCCGGGGAGCTGTTTTTT; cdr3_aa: CASSGILAGELFF
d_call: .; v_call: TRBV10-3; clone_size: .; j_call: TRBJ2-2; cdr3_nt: TGTGCCATCAGGAGGGGGGGAAACACCGGGGAGCTGTTTTTT; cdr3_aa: CAIRRGGNTGELFF
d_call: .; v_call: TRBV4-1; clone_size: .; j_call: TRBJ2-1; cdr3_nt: TGCGCCAGCAGCCAACGATGGGCAGAGCAGTTCTTC; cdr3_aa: CASSQRWAEQFF
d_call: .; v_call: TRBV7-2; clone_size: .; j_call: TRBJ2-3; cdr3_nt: TGTGCCAGCGCTAAAGATCTCGTACGGGCAGATACGCAGTATTTT; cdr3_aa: CASAKDLVRADTQYF
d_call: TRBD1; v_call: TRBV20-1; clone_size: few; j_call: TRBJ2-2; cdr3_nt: TGCAGCACTGAACACAGGGGAACCGGGGAGCTGTTTTTT; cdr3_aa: CSTEHRGTGELFF
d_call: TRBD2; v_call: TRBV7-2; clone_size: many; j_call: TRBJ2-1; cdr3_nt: TGTGCCAGCAGCTTAATGGCGGGGGGGAACAATGAGCAGTTCTTC; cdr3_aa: CASSLMAGGNNEQFF
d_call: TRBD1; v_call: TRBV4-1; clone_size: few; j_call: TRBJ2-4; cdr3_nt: TGCGCCAGCAGCCAGGGACAGGGTACCAAAAACATTCAGTACTTC; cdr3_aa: CASSQGQGTKNIQYF
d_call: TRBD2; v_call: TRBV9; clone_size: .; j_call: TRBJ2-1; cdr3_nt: TGTGCCAGCAGCGTAGGCGTGGGGGGGGAGCAGTTCTTC; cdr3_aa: CASSVGVGGEQFF
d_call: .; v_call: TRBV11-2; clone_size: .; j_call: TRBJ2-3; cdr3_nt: TGTGCCAGCAGCTTTACTCGGCCGGATACGCAGTATTTT; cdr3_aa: CASSFTRPDTQYF
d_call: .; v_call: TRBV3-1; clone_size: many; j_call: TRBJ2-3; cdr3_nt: TGTGCCAGCAGCCAGGCAACAGATACGCAGTATTTT; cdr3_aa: CASSQATDTQYF
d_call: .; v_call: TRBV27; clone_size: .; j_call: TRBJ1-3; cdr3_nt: TGTGCCAGCAGTTTTCCCAGGTCTGGAAACACCATATATTTT; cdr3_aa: CASSFPRSGNTIYF
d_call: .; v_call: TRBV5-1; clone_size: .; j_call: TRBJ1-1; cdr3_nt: TGCGCCAGCAGCCCAGGAGGGAGGGAAGCTTTCTTT; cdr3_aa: CASSPGGREAFF
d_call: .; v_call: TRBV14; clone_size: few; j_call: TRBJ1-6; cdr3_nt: TGTGCCAGCAGCCGAACACGGGGGTTCCTCCACTTT; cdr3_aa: CASSRTRGFLHF
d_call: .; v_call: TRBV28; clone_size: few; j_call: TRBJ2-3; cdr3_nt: TGTGCCAGCTGGGGGGACTTCGCCGCCACAGATACGCAGTATTTT; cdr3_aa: CASWGDFAATDTQYF
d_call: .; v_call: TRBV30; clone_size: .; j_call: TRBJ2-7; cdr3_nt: TGTGCCTGGAGCGCCGGACCGAACGACTCCTACGAGCAGTACTTC; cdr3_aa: CAWSAGPNDSYEQYF
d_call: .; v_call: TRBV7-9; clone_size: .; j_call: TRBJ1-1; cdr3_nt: TGTGCCAGCAGCTTAGGGGCGGATAGCACTGAAGCTTTCTTT; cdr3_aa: CASSLGADSTEAFF
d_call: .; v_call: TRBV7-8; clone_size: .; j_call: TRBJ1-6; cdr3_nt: TGTGCCAGCAGCCTACAGGGTCGAGCTTCACCCCTCCACTTT; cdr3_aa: CASSLQGRASPLHF
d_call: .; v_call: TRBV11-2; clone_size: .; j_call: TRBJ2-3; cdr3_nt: TGTGCCAGCAGCTTAGCGTGGAGCCCCACAGATACGCAGTATTTT; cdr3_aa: CASSLAWSPTDTQYF
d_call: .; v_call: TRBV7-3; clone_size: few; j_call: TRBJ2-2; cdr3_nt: TGTGCCAGCAGCTCCCTAGGAACCCAGAACACCGGGGAGCTGTTTTTT; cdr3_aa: CASSSLGTQNTGELFF
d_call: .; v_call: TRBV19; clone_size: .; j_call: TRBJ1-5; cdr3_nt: TGTGCCAGTAGCCCTCTCGCGGGCCCTCAGCCCCAGCATTTT; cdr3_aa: CASSPLAGPQPQHF
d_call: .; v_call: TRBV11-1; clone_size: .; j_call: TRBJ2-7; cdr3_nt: TGTGCCAGCAGCTTAAAATTTGGGGCCTACGAGCAGTACTTC; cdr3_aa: CASSLKFGAYEQYF
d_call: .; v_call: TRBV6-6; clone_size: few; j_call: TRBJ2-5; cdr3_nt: TGTGCCAGCCTGGGAGGGGGCCTGATAGGAGAGACCCAGTACTTC; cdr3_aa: CASLGGGLIGETQYF
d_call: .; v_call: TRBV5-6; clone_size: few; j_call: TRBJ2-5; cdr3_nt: TGTGCCAGCAGCTTGGGGATAGGAGAGACCCAGTACTTC; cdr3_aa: CASSLGIGETQYF
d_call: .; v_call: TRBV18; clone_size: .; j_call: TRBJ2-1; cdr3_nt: TGTGCCAGCTCACCAGGAGGTTACAATGAGCAGTTCTTC; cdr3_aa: CASSPGGYNEQFF
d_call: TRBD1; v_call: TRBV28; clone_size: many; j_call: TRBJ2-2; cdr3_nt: TGTGCCAGCAGCCCCGGGGACAGAGCGAACACCGGGGAGCTGTTTTTT; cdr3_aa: CASSPGDRANTGELFF
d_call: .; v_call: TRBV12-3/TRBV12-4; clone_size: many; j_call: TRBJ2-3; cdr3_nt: TGTGCCACCCGGGCTACGGGCAGCACAGATACGCAGTATTTT; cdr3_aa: CATRATGSTDTQYF
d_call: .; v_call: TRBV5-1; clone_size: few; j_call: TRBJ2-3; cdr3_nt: TGCGCCAGCAGCCACACCGGGCGCAGGGCGCCAGATACGCAGTATTTT; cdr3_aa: CASSHTGRRAPDTQYF
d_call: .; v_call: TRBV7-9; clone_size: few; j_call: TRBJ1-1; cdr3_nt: TGTGCCAGCAGCTTAAGTAGGACTGAAGCTTTCTTT; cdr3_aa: CASSLSRTEAFF
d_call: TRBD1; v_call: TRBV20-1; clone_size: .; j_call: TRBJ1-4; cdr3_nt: TGCAGTGCTAATCTGCCGACAGGGTCGGGGGAAAAACTGTTTTTT; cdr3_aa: CSANLPTGSGEKLFF
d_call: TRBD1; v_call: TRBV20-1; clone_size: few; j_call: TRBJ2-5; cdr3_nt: TGCAGTGCTCCCCCCCGGGACAGCCAAGAGACCCAGTACTTC; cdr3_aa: CSAPPRDSQETQYF
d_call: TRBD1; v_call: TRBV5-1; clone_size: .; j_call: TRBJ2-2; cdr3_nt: TGCGCCAGCAGCTTGCAGGGGGCGGCAAGGGAGCTGTTTTTT; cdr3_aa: CASSLQGAARELFF
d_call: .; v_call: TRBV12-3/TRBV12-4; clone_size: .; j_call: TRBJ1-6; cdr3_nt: TGTGCCAGCAGTTTTGTCCCTAGCTCCTATAATTCACCCCTCCACTTT; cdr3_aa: CASSFVPSSYNSPLHF
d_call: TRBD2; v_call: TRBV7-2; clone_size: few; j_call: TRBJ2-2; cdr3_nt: TGTGCCAGCAGCTCCCGTGCCACTAGCGGGGGGCCCCCCACCGGGGAGCTGTTTTTT; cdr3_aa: CASSSRATSGGPPTGELFF
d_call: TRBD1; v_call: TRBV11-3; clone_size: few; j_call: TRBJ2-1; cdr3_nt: TGTGCCAGCGCCCGGGACAGGTTGAGTGAGCAGTTCTTC; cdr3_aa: CASARDRLSEQFF
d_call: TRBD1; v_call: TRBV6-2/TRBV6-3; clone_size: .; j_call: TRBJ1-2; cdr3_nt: TGTGCCAGCAGTAGGCGGGAACAGGGGATCATCTATGGCTACACCTTC; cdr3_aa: CASSRREQGIIYGYTF
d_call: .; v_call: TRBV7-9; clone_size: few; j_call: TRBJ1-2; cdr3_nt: TGTGCCAGCAGCATTTACGGGTCAATTGGTCACTATGGCTACACCTTC; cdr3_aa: CASSIYGSIGHYGYTF
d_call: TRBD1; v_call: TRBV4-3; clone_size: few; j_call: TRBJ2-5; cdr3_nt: TGCGCCAGCAGCCAGGGGACAGGGTTGGGAGAGACCCAGTACTTC; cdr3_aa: CASSQGTGLGETQYF
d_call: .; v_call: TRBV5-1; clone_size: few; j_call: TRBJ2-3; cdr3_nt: TGCGCCAGCAGCTCAGGGTGGGGCACAGATACGCAGTATTTT; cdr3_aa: CASSSGWGTDTQYF